Listed here are 27 T cell receptor beta chains from one sample, sequenced in a study of tumor and adjacent non-tumor tissue in lung cancer. Three rounds of nested PCR, following a modified ARM-PCR protocol, produced the TCRbeta library. TCRdb reanalysed the multiplex PCR reads using MiXCR and keeps one entry per CDR3 protein. The table includes tens of thousands of distinct CDR3 sequences, under 75% detected once. No cell sorting was done before RNA was extracted from the tissue. This non-tumor lung sample came from over 3 cm beyond the tumor edge. The sequencing input was distant non-tumor lung tissue. These receptors were collected from a woman in her 70s with non-small cell lung cancer.

This clonotype was detected ten times or more. The chain employs TRBV20-1 and TRBJ2-7, with D tentatively TRBD2 (6 bases). Germline assignment: CDR1 DFQATT and CDR2 SNEGSKA (reference sequence). V was pared by 6 bases and J by 5 bases, with 17 bases between. This CDR3 spans 13 amino acids. The CDR3 region has the DNA TGCAGTGCCGACGGGGGTCGCAGCGACGAGCAGTACTTC. Its protein is CSADGGRSDEQYF.

Notes on this clonotype: The CDR3 carries no conserved terminal phenylalanine or tryptophan, so it likely arises from a read error. The chain joins TRBV6-6 to TRBJ2-2; D is perhaps TRBD2 (5 bases). The CDR3 is 16 residues long. The germline V gene encodes CDR1 MNHNY and CDR2 SVGAGI (reference sequence). This chain's CDR3 is CVSHDLVGGDTGELFI. The CDR3 bases are TGTGTCAGCCACGACTTGGTAGGAGGTGACACCGGGGAACTGTTTATT.

Notes on this clonotype: With a much larger clone just one base away, this may be a read error. The chain combines TRBV28 with TRBJ1-1; 8 nucleotides match TRBD1. Per the germline V gene, CDR1 is MDHEN and CDR2 is SYDVKM. The CDR3 has 17 residues. CDR3 bases: TGTGCCAGCAGTCCCCTCAGGGGGCCCTGGTTAAACAGTGAAGCTTTCTTT. It translates to CASSPLRGPWLNSEAFF. Based on the CDR3 plus reference TRBV28 and TRBJ1-1, the full variable domain is DVKVTQSSRYLVKRTGEKVFLECVQDMDHENMFWYRQDPGLGLRLIYFSYDVKMKEKGDIPEGYSVSREKKERFSLILESASTNQTSMYLCASSPLRGPWLNSEAFFGQGTRLTVV.

Worth noting for this clonotype: A much larger clone lies one base from this, so it may be a read error. The chain recombines TRBV6-5 with TRBJ1-1, with D unclear. The CDR3 has 13 amino acids. CDR1 is MNHEY and CDR2 is SVGAGI in the germline V gene. For the CDR3, the DNA is TGTGCCAGCAGTTACTCGATTGACACTGGAGCTTTCTTT. Protein sequence: CASSYSIDTGAFF.

Comments on this clonotype: The junction departs from the called germline gene at one end, perhaps through a read error. V gene TRBV12-3 or TRBV12-4 combines with J gene TRBJ2-3; D is perhaps TRBD2 (6 bases). The CDR3 is made up of 14 amino acids. CDR3 amino acids: CASSLGPSADTQYF. The CDR3 DNA reads as TGTGCAAGCAGTTTAGGACCTAGCGCAGATACGCAGTATTTT.

Details on this clonotype: This may arise from a read error, as a much more abundant clone is one base away. CDR3 DNA: TGTGTCAGCAGTTACGGACAGAACTACCAAGAGACCCAGTACTTC. Amino acid sequence: CVSSYGQNYQETQYF. The chain recombines TRBV28 with TRBJ2-5, with a weak D call TRBD1 (6 bases). CDR3 size: 15 residues. Germline values: CDR1 MDHEN, CDR2 SYDVKM.

A word on this clonotype: This could be a read error, since a much larger clone is one nucleotide away. V and J are TRBV28 and TRBJ2-3; 7 bases fit TRBD2. Trimming cost V 10 bases and J 5 bases; bases outside gene matches: 6. The CDR3 is made up of 12 amino acids. CDR1 and CDR2 (germline): MDHEN, SYDVKM. For the CDR3, the DNA is TGTGCCACCTCGGGGGGAATAGATACGCAGTATTTT. Its translation is CATSGGIDTQYF.

Comments on this clonotype: The germline gene is not matched at one end of the junction; a read error may be the cause. V gene TRBV5-4 combines with J gene TRBJ2-7, with TRBD2 matching 12 bases. Germline V gene lookup returns CDR1 SGHNT and CDR2 YYREEE (reference sequence). This CDR3 has 17 amino acids. CDR3 DNA sequence: TGTGCCAACAGCAGCGGACTAGCGGGATTGGTCTTCTACGAGCAGTATTTC. Its translation: CANSSGLAGLVFYEQYF.

Points on this clonotype: One end of the junction does not line up with germline, which may come from a read error. This chain uses TRBV4-2 with TRBJ2-2, with D perhaps matching TRBD2 (5 bases). Germline V gene sequence: CDR1 LGHNA, CDR2 YNFKEQ. This CDR3 has 17 residues. The CDR3 region is CAGSQDSRGWITGELFF. Written as DNA, the CDR3 is TGTGCCGGCAGCCAAGATTCTAGAGGGTGGATTACCGGGGAGCTGTTTTTT.

The chain employs TRBV19 and TRBJ2-1; D gene unclear. Trimming stripped 4 bases from V and 5 bases from J, with 15 bases between. Germline CDR1 reads LNHDA; CDR2 reads SQIVND (reference sequence). The CDR3 covers 15 residues. The CDR3 spells CASSKTRSGDNEQFF. As DNA, the CDR3 is TGTGCCAGTAGTAAAACCAGGTCCGGAGACAATGAGCAGTTCTTC. The full variable domain, completed using reference TRBV19 and TRBJ2-1, is DGGITQSPKYLFRKEGQNVTLSCEQNLNHDAMYWYRQDPGQGLRLIYYSQIVNDFQKGDIAEGYSVSREKKESFPLTVTSAQKNPTAFYLCASSKTRSGDNEQFFGPGTRLTVL.

Worth noting for this clonotype: The CDR3 ends on some other residue instead of the conserved phenylalanine or tryptophan, so this is likely a read error. CDR3 nucleotide sequence: TGTACCAGCAGTTCAAGACTCCCCGGAGATACGCAGTATCTT. It specifies CTSSSRLPGDTQYL. The gene calls are TRBV12-3 or TRBV12-4 and TRBJ2-3; the D is unclear. The CDR3 runs 14 residues.

The V gene is TRBV11-2, the J gene TRBJ2-1; D may correspond to TRBD1 or TRBD2 (5 bases each). The germline CDR1 and CDR2 sequences are SGHAT and FQNNGV. The CDR3 is 15 amino acids. V was cut by 1 base and J by 8 bases, with 15 bases left in between. The CDR3 coding sequence is TGTGCCAGCAGCTTAGTGTGGGGGTCCAGTCATGAGCAGTTCTTC. Protein product: CASSLVWGSSHEQFF.

This clonotype was observed a single time. This could be a read error, since a much larger clone is one nucleotide away. The chain employs TRBV20-1 and TRBJ2-1; D is unresolved. Germline loops: CDR1 DFQATT, CDR2 SNEGSKA (reference sequence). The CDR3 spans 12 residues. The ends were cut back, 1 base at V and 6 bases at J, with 7 bases in the middle. The CDR3 region has the DNA TGCAGTGCTAGAGGGAGACTCAATGAGCAGTTCTTC. This encodes CSARGRLNEQFF.

Remarks on this clonotype: Lacking the conserved final phenylalanine or tryptophan, this CDR3 likely reflects a read error. The limits of the CDR3 on the DNA are not certain, so only TCRdb's listed CDR3 is given. Here the CDR3 reads CASSLVNEGHRTGYSS. The rearrangement uses TRBV7-9 and TRBJ1-2. Germline V gene sequence: CDR1 SEHNR, CDR2 FQNEAQ (reference sequence). With termini counted, the CDR3 has 16 amino acids.

Worth noting for this clonotype: A single base separates this from a much larger clone, so it may be a read error. V and J are TRBV7-8 and TRBJ1-1, with D possibly matching TRBD1 (5 bases). The V end lost 3 bases, the J end lost 0 bases, and 8 bases lay between the germline ends. CDR3 length: 14 amino acids. Germline V gene data show CDR1 as SGHVS and CDR2 as FQNEAQ. CDR3 sequence (DNA): TGTGCCAGCAGCTTTAGACAGCTGAACACTGAAGCTTTCTTT. Protein: CASSFRQLNTEAFF.

Details on this clonotype: This may arise from a read error, as a much more abundant clone is one base away. This chain connects TRBV12-3 or TRBV12-4 to TRBJ2-3; D unclear. CDR3 length: 14 residues. V was pared by 5 bases and J by 0 bases, with 9 bases between. In DNA form, the CDR3 reads TGTGCCAGCAGTGGAGAGGCGAGCACAGATACGCAGTATTTT. It codes for CASSGEASTDTQYF.

In its sample, this clonotype was seen many times. This chain uses TRBV30 with TRBJ2-3, with D possibly being TRBD1 or TRBD2 (6 bases each). Trimming shortened V by 0 bases and J by 3 bases, and 16 bases separated the two germline ends. Germline-derived CDR1 and CDR2 are GTSNPN and SVGIG (reference sequence). This CDR3 is built from 16 residues. As DNA, the CDR3 is TGTGCCTGGAGTGTTTCGTGGGGGGCGAGGACAGATACGCAGTATTTT. Protein: CAWSVSWGARTDTQYF. The full variable domain, rest sourced from reference TRBV30 and TRBJ2-3, is SQTIHQWPATLVQPVGSPLSLECTVEGTSNPNLYWYRQAAGRGLQLLFYSVGIGQISSEVPQNLSASRPQDRQFILSSKKLLLSDSGFYLCAWSVSWGARTDTQYFGPGTRLTVL.

Notes on this clonotype: The CDR3 ends on some other residue instead of the conserved phenylalanine or tryptophan, so this is likely a read error. J is TRBJ1-1 and V is TRBV20-1; tentatively, D is TRBD1 (5 bases). This CDR3 is 15 amino acids long. CDR1 and CDR2 from the germline V gene are DFQATT and SNEGSKA (reference sequence). The chain's CDR3 is CRAKGGAWSGTEAFS. As DNA, the CDR3 is TGCCGTGCTAAAGGAGGGGCATGGAGTGGCACTGAAGCTTTCTCT.

A word on this clonotype: Sequence at one end of the junction differs from germline and may be a read error. The gene calls are TRBV10-2 and TRBJ2-3, with TRBD2 matching over 14 bases. Per the germline V gene, CDR1 is WSHSY and CDR2 is SAAADI. The CDR3 spans 14 residues. The CDR3, as DNA: TGCGCCATCGGGACTAGCGGGAGCACAGATATGCAGTATTTT. Translating gives CAIGTSGSTDMQYF.

The chain joins TRBV20-1 to TRBJ1-2, with D possibly matching TRBD1 (6 bases). Trimming pared 7 bases from V and 7 bases from J, leaving 22 bases between. The CDR3 length is 14 residues. The germline gives CDR1 DFQATT, CDR2 SNEGSKA (reference sequence). The CDR3 protein is CSVRGKRRQGGYTF. As DNA, the CDR3 is TGCAGTGTTAGGGGGAAGAGGAGGCAGGGTGGCTACACCTTC.

Concerning this clonotype: The missing conserved phenylalanine or tryptophan at the end of this CDR3 makes a read error likely. J is TRBJ2-1 and V is TRBV14, with D unresolved. This CDR3 contains 15 residues. V shed 0 bases and J shed 11 bases, with 17 bases lying between them. Per germline, CDR1 SGHDN and CDR2 FVKESK. The chain's CDR3 is CASSQDSTQIHKQFL. In DNA form, the CDR3 reads TGTGCCAGCAGCCAAGATTCCACCCAAATCCATAAGCAGTTCTTA.

To note about this clonotype: A much larger clone sits a single nucleotide away, making a read error possible. V gene TRBV11-2 combines with J gene TRBJ2-5, with D possibly being TRBD2 (6 bases). The CDR3 is 13 amino acids. Germline V gives CDR1 SGHAT, CDR2 FQNNGV. Trimming stripped 7 bases from V and 5 bases from J, with 14 bases between. The CDR3 DNA reads as TGTGCCAGCAACTTCCCGGGAGCCGAGACCCAGTACTTC. Translating it yields CASNFPGAETQYF.

This clonotype was seen a few times. Germline is not matched at one junction end, which may reflect a read error. J is TRBJ2-2 and V is TRBV4-2; either TRBD1 or TRBD2 may fit D (5 bases each). Germline CDR1 is LGHNA and CDR2 is YNFKEQ. The CDR3 contains 16 residues. CDR3 loop: CTSSQDWVTNTGDLFF. CDR3 DNA sequence: TGTACCAGCAGCCAAGATTGGGTCACGAACACCGGGGACCTGTTTTTT.

In regard to this clonotype: Germline is not matched at one junction end, which may reflect a read error. The chain employs TRBV29-1 and TRBJ2-2, with 10 bases matching TRBD2. CDR3 length: 16 amino acids. Germline loops: CDR1 SQVTM, CDR2 ANQGSEA. The CDR3 DNA reads TGCAGCGTTGAAGATCTTAGCGGGAGGTCCGGCGGGGAGTTGTTTTTT. Its translation is CSVEDLSGRSGGELFF.

This clonotype was detected only a few times. The junction does not match germline at one end; this may be a read error. This sequence joins TRBV12-3 or TRBV12-4 and TRBJ1-5; 7 bases align to TRBD1. This CDR3 region has 15 residues. The CDR3 sequence: CASSFGQVGNQPRHF. CDR3 DNA: TGTGCCAGCAGTTTTGGACAGGTAGGCAACCAGCCCCGGCATTTT.

This clonotype was recorded once. This rearrangement joins TRBV5-4 to TRBJ2-7, with TRBD2 matching over 7 bases. CDR1 is SGHNT, CDR2 YYREEE, per germline (reference sequence). There are 15 residues in the CDR3. V gave up 4 bases and J gave up 1 base; unmatched junction bases: 8. CDR3 protein: CASSTANGGSYEQYF. The CDR3 bases are TGTGCCAGCAGCACGGCCAACGGGGGGTCCTACGAGCAGTACTTC.

To note about this clonotype: This could be a read error, since a much larger clone is one nucleotide away. In nucleotides, the CDR3 is TGTACCAGCAGTATCACAGGACGGAGGTACTACGAGCAGTACTTC. Its translation is CTSSITGRRYYEQYF. The chain links TRBV28 to TRBJ2-7; the D call may be TRBD1 or TRBD2 (5 bases each). CDR3 length equals 15 residues. Looked up from germline, CDR1 is MDHEN and CDR2 is SYDVKM.